This is a list of T cell receptor beta chains from one sample in a study of molecular identifiers for immune sequencing clone quantification. TCRdb used MiXCR to reprocess the PCR reads, holding one entry per CDR3 protein. Of 60,000 to 70,000 distinct CDR3 sequences in the sample, about a sixth are singletons; the top ten hold around 1.4%. Specimen: naive CD8+ T cells from blood, with Jurkat cell RNA spiked in. These TCRs come from a human donor in good health. Some libraries in this study had Jurkat cell RNA spiked in. Both conserved end residues are trimmed from each CDR3. D genes are given only for firm matches. The size field is filled for only some rows; it gives once, few, many or a size class.

j_gene: TRBJ2-7; abundance: many; v_gene: TRBV12-3/TRBV12-4; d_gene: -; CDR3aa: ASRRGREQY
j_gene: TRBJ2-7; abundance: many; v_gene: TRBV4-2; d_gene: -; CDR3aa: ASSQVPGVVSYEQY
j_gene: TRBJ1-2; abundance: many; v_gene: TRBV29-1; d_gene: -; CDR3aa: SVDPETYGYT
j_gene: TRBJ2-5; abundance: few; v_gene: TRBV7-9; d_gene: TRBD1; CDR3aa: ASSSHRGLGETQY
j_gene: TRBJ2-7; abundance: many; v_gene: TRBV7-9; d_gene: TRBD2; CDR3aa: ASSALAGAYEQY
j_gene: TRBJ1-1; abundance: -; v_gene: TRBV4-2; d_gene: -; CDR3aa: ASSQSRGGTEAF
j_gene: TRBJ1-2; abundance: many; v_gene: TRBV6-2/TRBV6-3; d_gene: TRBD1; CDR3aa: ASSYSGQATYYGYT
j_gene: TRBJ1-5; abundance: many; v_gene: TRBV12-5; d_gene: -; CDR3aa: ASGSGESQPQH
j_gene: TRBJ1-2; abundance: few; v_gene: TRBV2; d_gene: -; CDR3aa: ASYVPPRDYGYT
j_gene: TRBJ2-7; abundance: -; v_gene: TRBV7-3; d_gene: -; CDR3aa: ASSPQGYSYEQY
j_gene: TRBJ2-5; abundance: few; v_gene: TRBV7-9; d_gene: TRBD1; CDR3aa: ASSSTGTAYQETQY
j_gene: TRBJ1-1; abundance: many; v_gene: TRBV27; d_gene: TRBD1; CDR3aa: ASSIGTGRTEAF
j_gene: TRBJ2-7; abundance: -; v_gene: TRBV23-1; d_gene: TRBD1; CDR3aa: ASGPDRDRDHEQY
j_gene: TRBJ2-4; abundance: many; v_gene: TRBV6-6; d_gene: -; CDR3aa: ASSYYWQTENIQY
j_gene: TRBJ2-1; abundance: many; v_gene: TRBV10-3; d_gene: TRBD1; CDR3aa: AISRDSYNEQF
j_gene: TRBJ2-1; abundance: many; v_gene: TRBV5-1; d_gene: -; CDR3aa: ASRSDQDNEQF
j_gene: TRBJ2-1; abundance: -; v_gene: TRBV9; d_gene: TRBD2; CDR3aa: ASSVSGSSYNEQF
j_gene: TRBJ2-2; abundance: many; v_gene: TRBV11-3; d_gene: TRBD2; CDR3aa: ASSLRASGRGYTGELF